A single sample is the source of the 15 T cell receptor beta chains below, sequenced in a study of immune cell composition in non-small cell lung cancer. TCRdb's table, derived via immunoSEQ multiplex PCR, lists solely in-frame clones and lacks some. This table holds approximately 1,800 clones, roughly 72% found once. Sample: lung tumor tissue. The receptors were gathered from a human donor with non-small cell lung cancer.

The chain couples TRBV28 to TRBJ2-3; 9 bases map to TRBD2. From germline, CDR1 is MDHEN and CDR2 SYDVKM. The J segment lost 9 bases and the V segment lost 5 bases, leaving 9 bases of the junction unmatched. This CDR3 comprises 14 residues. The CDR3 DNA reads TGTGCCAGCAGTACGTCTGCGGGAGGGTGGACGCAGTATTTT. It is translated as CASSTSAGGWTQYF. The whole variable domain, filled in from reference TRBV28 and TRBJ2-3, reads DVKVTQSSRYLVKRTGEKVFLECVQDMDHENMFWYRQDPGLGLRLIYFSYDVKMKEKGDIPEGYSVSREKKERFSLILESASTNQTSMYLCASSTSAGGWTQYFGPGTRLTVL.

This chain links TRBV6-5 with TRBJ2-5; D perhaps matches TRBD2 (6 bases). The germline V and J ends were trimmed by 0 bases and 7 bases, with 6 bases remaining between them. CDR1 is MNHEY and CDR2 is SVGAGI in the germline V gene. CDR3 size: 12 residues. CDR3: CASSYSEGTQYF. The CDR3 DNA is TGTGCCAGCAGTTACTCGGAGGGGACCCAGTACTTC.

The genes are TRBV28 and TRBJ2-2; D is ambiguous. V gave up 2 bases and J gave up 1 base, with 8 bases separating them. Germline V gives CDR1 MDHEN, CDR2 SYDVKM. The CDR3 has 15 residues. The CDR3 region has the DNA TGTGCCAGCAGTTTACCTGAGAGGAACACCGGGGAGCTGTTTTTT. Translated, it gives CASSLPERNTGELFF. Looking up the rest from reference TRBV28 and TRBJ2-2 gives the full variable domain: DVKVTQSSRYLVKRTGEKVFLECVQDMDHENMFWYRQDPGLGLRLIYFSYDVKMKEKGDIPEGYSVSREKKERFSLILESASTNQTSMYLCASSLPERNTGELFFGEGSRLTVL.

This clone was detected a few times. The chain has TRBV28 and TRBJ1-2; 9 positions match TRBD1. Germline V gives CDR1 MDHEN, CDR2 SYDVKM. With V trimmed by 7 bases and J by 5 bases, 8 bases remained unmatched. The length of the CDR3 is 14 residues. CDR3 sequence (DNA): TGTGCCAGCATCCGGGGACAGGGCTTTTATGGCTACACCTTC. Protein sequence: CASIRGQGFYGYTF.

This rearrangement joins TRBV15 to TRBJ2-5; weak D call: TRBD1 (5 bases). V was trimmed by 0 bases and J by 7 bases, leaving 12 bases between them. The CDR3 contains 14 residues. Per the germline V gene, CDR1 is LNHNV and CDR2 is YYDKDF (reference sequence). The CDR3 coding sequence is TGTGCCACCAGCAGAGACAGGGATTGGGGGACCCAGTACTTC. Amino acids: CATSRDRDWGTQYF.

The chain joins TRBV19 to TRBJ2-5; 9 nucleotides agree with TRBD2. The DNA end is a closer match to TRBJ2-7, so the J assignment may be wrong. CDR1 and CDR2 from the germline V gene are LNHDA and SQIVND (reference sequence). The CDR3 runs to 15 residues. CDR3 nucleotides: TGTGCCAGTAGCCCTAGGACTAGCGCAGGGCTCGAGCAGTACTTC. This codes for CASSPRTSAGLEQYF.

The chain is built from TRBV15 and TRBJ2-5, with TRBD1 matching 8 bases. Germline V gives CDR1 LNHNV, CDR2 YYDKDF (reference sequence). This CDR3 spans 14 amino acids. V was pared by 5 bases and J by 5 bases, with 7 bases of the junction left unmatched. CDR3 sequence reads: CATSRNRGKETQYF. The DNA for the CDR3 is TGTGCCACCAGCCGGAACAGGGGGAAGGAGACCCAGTACTTC.

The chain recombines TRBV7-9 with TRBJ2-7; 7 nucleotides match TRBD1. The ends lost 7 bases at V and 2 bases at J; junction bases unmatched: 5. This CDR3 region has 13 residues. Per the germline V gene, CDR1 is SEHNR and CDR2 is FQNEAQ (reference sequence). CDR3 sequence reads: CASKGQAPYEQYF. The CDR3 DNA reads TGTGCCAGCAAAGGACAGGCCCCCTACGAGCAGTACTTC.

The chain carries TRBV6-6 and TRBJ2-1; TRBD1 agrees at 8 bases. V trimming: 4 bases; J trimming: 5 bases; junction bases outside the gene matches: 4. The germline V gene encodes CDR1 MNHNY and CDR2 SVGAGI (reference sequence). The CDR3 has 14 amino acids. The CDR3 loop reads CASSSRDRNNEQFF. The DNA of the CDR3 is TGTGCCAGCAGTTCCCGGGACAGGAACAATGAGCAGTTCTTC.

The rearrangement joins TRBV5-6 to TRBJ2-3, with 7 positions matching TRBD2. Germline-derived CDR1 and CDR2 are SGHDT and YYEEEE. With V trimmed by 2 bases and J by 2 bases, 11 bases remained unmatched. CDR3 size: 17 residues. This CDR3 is CASSLGPSGGPTDTQYF. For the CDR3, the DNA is TGTGCCAGCAGCTTAGGCCCTAGCGGAGGTCCCACAGATACGCAGTATTTT.

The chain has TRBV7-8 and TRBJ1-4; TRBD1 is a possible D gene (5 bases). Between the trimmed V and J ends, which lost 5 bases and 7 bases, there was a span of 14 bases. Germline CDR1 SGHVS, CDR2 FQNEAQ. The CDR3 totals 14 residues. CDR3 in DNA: TGTGCCAGCAGCAAGCGGGAGGGGAGTGAAAAACTGTTTTTT. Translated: CASSKREGSEKLFF.

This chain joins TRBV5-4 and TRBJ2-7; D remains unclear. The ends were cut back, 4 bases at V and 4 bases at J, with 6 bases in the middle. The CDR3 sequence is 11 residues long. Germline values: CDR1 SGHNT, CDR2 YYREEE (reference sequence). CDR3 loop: CASSGQYEQYF. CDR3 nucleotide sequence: TGTGCCAGCAGCGGGCAGTACGAGCAGTACTTC.

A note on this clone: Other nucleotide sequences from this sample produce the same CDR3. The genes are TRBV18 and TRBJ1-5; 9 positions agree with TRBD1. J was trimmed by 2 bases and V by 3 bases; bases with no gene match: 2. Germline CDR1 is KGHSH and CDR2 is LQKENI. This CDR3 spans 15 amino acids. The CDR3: CASSPDRGGNQPQHF. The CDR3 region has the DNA TGTGCCAGCTCACCGGACAGGGGAGGCAATCAGCCCCAGCATTTT.

For the CDR3, the DNA is TGTGCCAGCAGCTCACTCGACAGGGTTCTTAGCTATGGCTACACCTTC. Its translation: CASSSLDRVLSYGYTF. V gene TRBV7-2 combines with J gene TRBJ1-2, with 7 nucleotides matching TRBD1. The junction had 12 bases not matched to a gene; V was cut back by 4 bases and J by 4 bases. The germline V gene encodes CDR1 SGHTA and CDR2 FQGNSA. The CDR3 is 16 residues long.

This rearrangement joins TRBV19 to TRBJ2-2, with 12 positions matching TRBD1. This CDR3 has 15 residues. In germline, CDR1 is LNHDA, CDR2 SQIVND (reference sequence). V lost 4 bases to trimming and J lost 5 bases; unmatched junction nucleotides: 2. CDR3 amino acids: CASSKGQGATGELFF. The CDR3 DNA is TGTGCCAGTAGTAAGGGACAGGGGGCGACCGGGGAGCTGTTTTTT.